The 10 T cell receptor beta chains listed next were all sequenced from one sample in a study of shared clonotypes between healthy human individuals. Libraries were prepared by immunoSEQ multiplex PCR; TCRdb keeps only in-frame clonotypes and omits some of them. The sample shows fewer than 850,000 clones, around 72% of them seen only once. Sample: memory CD4+ T cells sorted from blood. As for subset: CD45RA-negative fraction. The receptors were gathered from a woman aged 30 to 39 in good health.

The table lists this clone with a count of one. A much larger clone is a single base away; this may be a read error. J is TRBJ1-3 and V is TRBV11-3; D is ambiguous. Germline V gene lookup returns CDR1 SGHNT and CDR2 YENEEA. The CDR3 sequence is 15 residues long. Between the trimmed V and J ends, which lost 5 bases and 0 bases, there was a span of 11 bases. This CDR3 is CASSISEVSGNTIYF. The CDR3 DNA is TGTGCCAGCAGCATTTCCGAGGTCTCTGGAAACACCATATATTTT.

This clone was detected only once. The rearrangement uses TRBV19 and TRBJ1-5; 11 bases are a match to TRBD1. The CDR3 sequence is 15 residues long. J was trimmed by 5 bases and V by 7 bases; bases with no gene match: 7. Germline V gene sequence: CDR1 LNHDA, CDR2 SQIVND (reference sequence). The CDR3 region is CASTRDRGEDQPQHF. The CDR3, as DNA: TGTGCCAGTACTCGGGACAGGGGGGAAGATCAGCCCCAGCATTTT.

The chain recombines TRBV2 with TRBJ1-1; tentative D call: TRBD1 (6 bases). V was trimmed by 7 bases and J by 5 bases, leaving 17 bases between them. Germline loops: CDR1 SNHLY, CDR2 FYNNEI. The CDR3 contains 14 residues. This CDR3 is CASNIEQGWTEAFF. CDR3 bases: TGTGCCAGCAATATAGAGCAGGGGTGGACTGAAGCTTTCTTT.

CDR3 DNA: TGTGCCAGCAGCCAGACTAGCGGGAGAACGGGTGAGCAGTTCTTC. It yields the protein CASSQTSGRTGEQFF. The chain is built from TRBV11-2 and TRBJ2-1; the match to TRBD2 covers 12 bases. The CDR3 spans 15 residues. Germline CDR1 is SGHAT and CDR2 is FQNNGV. Trimming took 5 bases from V and 9 from J; bases not matched to a gene: 8. Combining the CDR3 with reference TRBV11-2 and TRBJ2-1 gives the whole variable domain EAGVAQSPRYKIIEKRQSVAFWCNPISGHATLYWYQQILGQGPKLLIQFQNNGVVDDSQLPKDRFSAERLKGVDSTLKIQPAKLEDSAVYLCASSQTSGRTGEQFFGPGTRLTVL.

V usage is TRBV25-1 and J usage is TRBJ2-1, with D maybe TRBD2 (5 bases). The V gene lost 2 bases and the J gene lost 14 bases, with 13 bases spanning the gap. Germline loops: CDR1 MGHDK, CDR2 SYGVNS. The CDR3 length is 12 residues. The CDR3 coding sequence is TGTGCCAGCAGTGAACGGGGTAGAGCGGAGTTCTTC. Translation gives CASSERGRAEFF.

The chain links TRBV5-1 to TRBJ2-3, with no clear D. Germline V lookup: CDR1 SGHRS, CDR2 YFSETQ. The germline V and J ends were trimmed by 0 bases and 1 base, with 9 bases remaining between them. The CDR3 contains 15 residues. The CDR3 spells CASSLAVIRTDTQYF. The CDR3 coding sequence is TGCGCCAGCAGCTTGGCCGTAATCCGCACAGATACGCAGTATTTT.

The rearrangement links TRBV5-8 to TRBJ1-5; 8 bases agree with TRBD1. The CDR3 runs to 16 residues. Germline loops: CDR1 SGHTS, CDR2 YDEGEE. With 4 bases clipped from V and 6 bases from J, the junction kept 12 bases outside the gene matches. This CDR3 is CASSPGPGQEIQPQHF. In nucleotides, the CDR3 is TGTGCCAGCAGCCCTGGGCCGGGACAGGAGATTCAGCCCCAGCATTTT.

This clone was picked up a small number of times. The chain carries TRBV19 and TRBJ2-7; a possible D gene is TRBD2 (6 bases). The V and J ends lost 5 bases and 5 bases respectively, with 10 bases between them. The CDR3 loop spans 12 amino acids. Germline CDR1 reads LNHDA; CDR2 reads SQIVND (reference sequence). The DNA of the CDR3 is TGTGCCAGTAGTTTCGGGGGACACGAGCAGTACTTC. Translated: CASSFGGHEQYF. The full variable domain, completed using reference TRBV19 and TRBJ2-7, is DGGITQSPKYLFRKEGQNVTLSCEQNLNHDAMYWYRQDPGQGLRLIYYSQIVNDFQKGDIAEGYSVSREKKESFPLTVTSAQKNPTAFYLCASSFGGHEQYFGPGTRLTVT.

The chain couples TRBV27 to TRBJ2-1; TRBD2 matches 11 bases. This CDR3 comprises 15 residues. V shed 5 bases, J shed 7 bases, and the junction held 7 bases outside the gene matches. Germline V gene sequence: CDR1 MNHEY, CDR2 SMNVEV (reference sequence). The CDR3 is CASSQRLAGQNEQFF. Here the CDR3 DNA reads TGTGCCAGCAGTCAACGACTAGCGGGGCAAAATGAGCAGTTCTTC.

The rearrangement uses TRBV6-1 and TRBJ2-7, with D possibly being TRBD1 (6 bases). Germline loops: CDR1 MNHNS, CDR2 SASEGT. Trimming shortened V by 6 bases and J by 3 bases, and 12 bases separated the two germline ends. The CDR3 runs 13 residues. The CDR3 region has the DNA TGTGCCAGCAGCCCGACAGGAAACTACGAGCAGTACTTC. Encoded protein: CASSPTGNYEQYF.